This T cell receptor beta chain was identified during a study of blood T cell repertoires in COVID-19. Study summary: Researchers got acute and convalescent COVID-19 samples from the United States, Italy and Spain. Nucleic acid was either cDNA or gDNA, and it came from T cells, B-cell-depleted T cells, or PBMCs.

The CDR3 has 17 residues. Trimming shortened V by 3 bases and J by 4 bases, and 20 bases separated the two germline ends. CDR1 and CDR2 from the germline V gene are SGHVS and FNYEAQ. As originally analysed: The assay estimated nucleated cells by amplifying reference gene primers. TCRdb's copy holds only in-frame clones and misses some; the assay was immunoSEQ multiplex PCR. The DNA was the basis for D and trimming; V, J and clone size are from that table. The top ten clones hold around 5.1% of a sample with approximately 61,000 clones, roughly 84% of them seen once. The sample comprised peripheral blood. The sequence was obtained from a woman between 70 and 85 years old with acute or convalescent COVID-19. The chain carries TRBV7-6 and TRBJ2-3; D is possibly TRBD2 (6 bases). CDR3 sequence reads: CASSFGATQRGSDTQYF. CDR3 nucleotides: TGTGCCAGCAGCTTCGGCGCGACTCAACGGGGGTCAGATACGCAGTATTTT.